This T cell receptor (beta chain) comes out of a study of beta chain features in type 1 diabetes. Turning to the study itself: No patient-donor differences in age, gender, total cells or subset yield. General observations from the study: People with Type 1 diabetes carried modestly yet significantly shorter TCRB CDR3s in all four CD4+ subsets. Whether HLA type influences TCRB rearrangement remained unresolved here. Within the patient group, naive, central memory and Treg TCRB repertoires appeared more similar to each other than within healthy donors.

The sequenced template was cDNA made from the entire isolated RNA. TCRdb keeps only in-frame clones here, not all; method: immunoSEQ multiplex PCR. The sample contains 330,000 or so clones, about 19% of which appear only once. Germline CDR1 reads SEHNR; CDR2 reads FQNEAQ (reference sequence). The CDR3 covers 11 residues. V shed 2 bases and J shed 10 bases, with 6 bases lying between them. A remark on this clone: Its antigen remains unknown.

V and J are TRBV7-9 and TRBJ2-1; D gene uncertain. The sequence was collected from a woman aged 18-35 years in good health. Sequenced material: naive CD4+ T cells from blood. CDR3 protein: CASSLKTEQFF. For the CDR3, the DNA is TGTGCCAGCAGCTTAAAAACAGAGCAGTTCTTC.